This T cell receptor beta chain was identified during a study of CD8+ T cells in alopecia areata. The treatment denotes: oral pan-JAK inhibitor, 5-10 mg twice daily. Extracted RNA was reverse transcribed, and the resulting cDNA served as sequencing template. Assay: immunoSEQ multiplex PCR; the TCRdb copy retains only in-frame clones and omits some. The sample lists hundreds of thousands of clones, approximately 65% occurring once. This CDR3 spans 17 amino acids. V lost 6 bases to trimming and J lost 1 base, with 19 bases between them. Germline V CDR1 and CDR2: SNHLY, FYNNEI. The rearrangement joins TRBV2 to TRBJ1-5; D ambiguous. This TCR was sampled from a human donor with alopecia areata. The material sequenced was CD4+ T cells sorted from blood, taken between weeks 43 and 45, from a patient treated with tofacitinib. CDR3 region: CASSLRQLQSSNQPQHF. CDR3 sequence (DNA): TGTGCCAGCAGCCTACGGCAGCTGCAATCGAGCAATCAGCCCCAGCATTTT. The full variable domain, with the rest looked up from reference TRBV2 and TRBJ1-5, is EPEVTQTPSHQVTQMGQEVILRCVPISNHLYFYWYRQILGQKVEFLVSFYNNEISEKSEIFDDQFSVERPDGSNFTLKIRSTKLEDSAMYFCASSLRQLQSSNQPQHFGDGTRLSIL.